The rows below give T cell receptor beta chains drawn from one sample of a study of T cells after yellow fever vaccination. Via MiXCR, TCRdb re-called the 5' RACE reads, giving one row per CDR3 protein. The table lists approximately 150,000 distinct CDR3 sequences, 7% to 9% of them singletons. Specimen: CD4+ T cells sorted from PBMCs, collected 5 days after the yellow fever booster vaccination. The receptors stem from a man younger than 40 who received the YFV17D yellow fever vaccine. Both conserved end residues are part of each CDR3. D genes are given only for firm matches. Not all rows give a size; the values are once, few, many and, for expanded clones, a class.

clone_size	v_call	j_call	d_call	cdr3_nt	cdr3_aa
many	TRBV7-3	TRBJ2-7	TRBD1	TGTGCCAGCAGCTTCGGGACAGAGTATCCCTACGAGCAGTACTTC	CASSFGTEYPYEQYF
few	TRBV5-1	TRBJ2-6	.	TGCGCCAGCAGCCCCCAGGGGCCTCAAGGGACGGGGGCCAACGTCCTGACTTTC	CASSPQGPQGTGANVLTF
many	TRBV4-2	TRBJ2-1	.	TGTGCCAGCAGCCCCTCTTTCGGTGAGCAGTTCTTC	CASSPSFGEQFF
many	TRBV12-3/TRBV12-4	TRBJ2-1	TRBD2	TGTGCCAGCAGCCTCACCGGGACTAGCGCTTACTTC	CASSLTGTSAYF
few	TRBV11-2	TRBJ1-1	.	TGTGCCAGCAGCTTAACCCTGGGAGGGGGAAGTACTGAAGCTTTCTTT	CASSLTLGGGSTEAFF
many	TRBV7-9	TRBJ2-7	.	TGTGCCAGCAGCAACCGGGAACCCCCGGACTTC	CASSNREPPDF
many	TRBV7-8	TRBJ2-1	TRBD1	TGTGCCAGCAGCTTCTCCTCGACAACAGGGGCTGAGCAGTTCTTC	CASSFSSTTGAEQFF
many	TRBV18	TRBJ2-2	.	TGTGCCAGCTCACCCCTGACTCCCCCCGGGGAGCTGTTTTTT	CASSPLTPPGELFF
many	TRBV6-1	TRBJ1-2	TRBD1	TGTGCCGCGGGACAGAACTATGGCTACACCTTC	CAAGQNYGYTF
many	TRBV20-1	TRBJ2-3	.	TGCAGTGCCCCCGTGGGACACTCTAGCACAGATACGCAGTATTTT	CSAPVGHSSTDTQYF
many	TRBV7-2	TRBJ2-1	.	TGTGCCAGCAGCTTAGTGCGGGACAATGAGCAGTTCTTC	CASSLVRDNEQFF
many	TRBV27	TRBJ2-1	.	TGTGCCAGCAGTTTAGTCCTAGCGTCGTACAATGAGCAGTTCTTC	CASSLVLASYNEQFF
many	TRBV29-1	TRBJ2-3	TRBD2	TGCAGCGTCTCTAGCGGAGCCACAGATACGCAGTATTTT	CSVSSGATDTQYF
many	TRBV18	TRBJ2-7	.	TGTGCCAGCCAAAAGAACCGACCCTACGAGCAGTACTTC	CASQKNRPYEQYF
many	TRBV5-1	TRBJ2-1	.	TGCGCCAGCAGTATAATCGGCCTTATCAATGAGCAGTTCTTC	CASSIIGLINEQFF
many	TRBV2	TRBJ2-5	TRBD1	TGTGCCACCGGGACAGGGAGAGAGACCCAGTACTTC	CATGTGRETQYF
many	TRBV18	TRBJ2-1	.	TGTGCCAGCTCACCACCAAGCGTTCCTGAGCAGTTCTTC	CASSPPSVPEQFF
few	TRBV27	TRBJ2-7	TRBD1	TGTGCCAGCAGTTTAGCGGGTCCCGGGACAGGGCCCTACGAGCAGTACTTC	CASSLAGPGTGPYEQYF
many	TRBV20-1	TRBJ2-1	TRBD2	TGCAGTGCTTTACGGGGGGGACCCTACAATGAGCAGTTCTTC	CSALRGGPYNEQFF
many	TRBV5-1	TRBJ2-2	TRBD1	TGCGCCAGCACCGGACAGGGAATCACCGGGGAGCTGTTTTTT	CASTGQGITGELFF
many	TRBV2	TRBJ1-2	.	TGTGCCAGCAGTGAACGGGTCGGCTACACCTTC	CASSERVGYTF
many	TRBV15	TRBJ1-1	.	TGTGCCACCAGCAGCGCAGGGTGGACTGAAGCTTTCTTT	CATSSAGWTEAFF
many	TRBV7-2	TRBJ2-2	TRBD1	TGTGCCAGCAGCTGGGACAGTGCCCTAGGGGGCGGGGAGCTGTTTTTT	CASSWDSALGGGELFF
many	TRBV7-2	TRBJ2-7	.	TGTGCCAGCAGCTTAGCGACCTCAGGGAGAGGGGAGCAGTACTTC	CASSLATSGRGEQYF
many	TRBV4-2	TRBJ2-3	.	TGTGCCAGCAGCCAAGCCCTCTTACTCCGGACGGGGACAGATACGCAGTATTTT	CASSQALLLRTGTDTQYF
many	TRBV20-1	TRBJ2-5	.	TGCAGTGTTGTGGATCAAGAGACCCAGTACTTC	CSVVDQETQYF
.	TRBV3-1	TRBJ2-7	.	TGTGCCAGCAGCCAACGCCTAGCTCCCTACGAGCAGTACTTC	CASSQRLAPYEQYF
few	TRBV5-4	TRBJ2-7	TRBD1	TGTGCCAGCAGCTTGGGTCAGGACAGGGCCTACGAGCAGTACTTC	CASSLGQDRAYEQYF
.	TRBV7-2	TRBJ2-1	.	TGTGCCAGCAGCACAGGAGGCGGATTCTACAATGAGCAGTTCTTC	CASSTGGGFYNEQFF
many	TRBV4-3	TRBJ1-5	.	TGCGCCAGCAGCCAAGAAATGAATCAGCCCCAGCATTTT	CASSQEMNQPQHF
many	TRBV6-1	TRBJ2-7	TRBD2	TGTGCCAGCACTGGGACTAGCTCAACTTACGAGCAGTACTTC	CASTGTSSTYEQYF
.	TRBV7-2	TRBJ1-2	TRBD1	TGTGCCAGCAGCTCCGGGGTTGGACAGGGGCGGGTGGGCTACACCTTC	CASSSGVGQGRVGYTF
.	TRBV7-9	TRBJ2-3	.	TGTGCCAGCACCTCTTGGGGGACAGATACGCAGTATTTT	CASTSWGTDTQYF
.	TRBV5-5	TRBJ1-1	.	TGTGCCAGCAGCCTCTCACTCTTCACAGGTATGAACACTGAAGCTTTCTTT	CASSLSLFTGMNTEAFF
many	TRBV12-3/TRBV12-4	TRBJ2-7	.	TGTGCCAGCAGTTTTTACGGGGCTAGGGACGAGCAGTACTTC	CASSFYGARDEQYF
many	TRBV6-2/TRBV6-3	TRBJ2-1	TRBD1	TGTGCCAGCAGTTATCTGGACAGGTTATACAATGAGCAGTTCTTC	CASSYLDRLYNEQFF
many	TRBV7-9	TRBJ2-5	TRBD2	TGTGCCAGCAGCCTTGGACTAGCGGGAACCCAAGAGACCCAGTACTTC	CASSLGLAGTQETQYF
many	TRBV28	TRBJ1-1	.	TGTGCCATTAAAGGCGGTGGGGTGAACACTGAAGCTTTCTTT	CAIKGGGVNTEAFF